The 23 T cell receptor beta chains in this list originate from one sample, sequenced in a study of CD8+ T cells in alopecia areata. Extraction of RNA preceded its reverse transcription into cDNA, which served as the sequencing template. Measured with immunoSEQ multiplex PCR; TCRdb has only the in-frame clones, and not every one. Sampling found around 110,000 clones, none seen once. The sample was lesional skin. Source of these receptors: a C3H/HeJ mouse with alopecia areata. Strain haplotype (MHC): H2-k.

This clone appeared a few times. All gene names here are mouse names. Coverage ceases 4 residues before the CDR3 finishes, and the germline J gene fills in the end. The J gene is TRBJ1-1, the V gene TRBV19, with D perhaps TRBD1 (5 bases). Germline V gene lookup returns CDR1 FNHDT and CDR2 SITEND (reference sequence). The CDR3 runs 12 residues. CDR3 sequence reads: CASSPLGQEVFF. The sequenced CDR3 bases are TGTGCCAGCAGTCCCTTAGGACAA.

In regard to this clone: Germline and genes: mouse. Read sequence stops 4 residues before the CDR3 end, and the germline J gene provides the missing end. The V and J genes are TRBV31 and TRBJ2-3; 8 nucleotides line up with TRBD2. After removal of 1 base from V and 0 bases from J, the junction contained 3 bases not matched to a gene. The CDR3 totals 15 residues. Per the germline V gene, CDR1 is GKSSPN and CDR2 is SITVG. The DNA read from the CDR3 is TGTGCCTGGAGTCGGACTGGGAAAAGTGCAGAA. This sequence encodes CAWSRTGKSAE. The full CDR3 sequence reads CAWSRTGKSAETLYF.

In this sample, this clone turned up a few times. The genes are named according to mouse. The CDR3 end falls 4 residues outside the read, so it is completed with the germline J gene. J is TRBJ2-1 and V is TRBV19, with D possibly TRBD1 on 5 matching bases. Trimming removed 0 bases from V and 3 bases from J, with 10 bases in between. CDR1 FNHDT and CDR2 SITEND come from the germline V gene (reference sequence). The CDR3 runs to 15 residues. CDR3 DNA, as far as it was read: TGTGCCAGCAGTATAGAGAGGGGAGGCTATGCT. It translates to CASSIERGGYA. The full CDR3 protein is CASSIERGGYAEQFF.

In its sample, this clone was seen a few times. The gene names here belong to mouse. The CDR3 spells CASSVGGGYEQYF. The CDR3 bases that were read are TGTGCCAGCAGTGTAGGGGGGGGGTAT. V gene TRBV13-3 combines with J gene TRBJ2-7, with D possibly being TRBD2 (7 bases). The read stops 4 residues short of the end of the CDR3; the missing end is completed from the germline J gene. The CDR3 has 13 amino acids. CDR1 and CDR2 (germline): NNHDY, SYVADS.

There are a few counts of this clone. Germline and genes: mouse. The read stops 4 residues short of the end of the CDR3; the missing end is completed from the germline J gene. This rearrangement joins TRBV1 to TRBJ2-3; 11 nucleotides align to TRBD2. This CDR3 has 15 amino acids. The germline V gene encodes CDR1 NSQYPW and CDR2 LRSPGD (reference sequence). CDR3 sequence reads: CTCSARTGGLETLYF. The covered CDR3 bases are TGCACCTGCAGTGCACGGACTGGGGGGTTAGAA. Using reference TRBV1 and TRBJ2-3 for the parts outside the CDR3, the full variable domain is VTLLEQNPRWRLVPRGQAVNLRCILKNSQYPWMSWYQQDLQKQLQWLFTLRSPGDKEVKSLPGADYLATRVTDTELRLQVANMSQGRTLYCTCSARTGGLETLYFGSGTRLTVL.

In the case of this clone: Germline and genes here are mouse. The read stops 4 residues short of the end of the CDR3; the missing end is completed from the germline J gene. The chain employs TRBV13-3 and TRBJ1-4; D is undetermined. Trimming cost V 0 bases and J 0 bases, with 9 bases left between them. Germline V gives CDR1 NNHDY, CDR2 SYVADS. The CDR3 extends over 16 amino acids. CDR3 protein: CASSDGLGISNERLFF. CDR3 bases read: TGTGCCAGCAGTGATGGGCTGGGGATTTCCAACGAA.

This clone was seen repeatedly, ten times or more. Genes and germline come from the mouse. The CDR3 end is not reached by the read, which stops 4 residues before it; the germline J gene fills it in. V and J are TRBV13-3 and TRBJ2-3, with 9 nucleotides matching TRBD2. Germline CDR1 and CDR2: NNHDY and SYVADS. J gave up 0 bases and V 4 bases, and 6 bases lay outside the gene matches. The CDR3 totals 16 residues. CDR3 DNA (partial): TGTGCCAGCAGTATTTGGGGGGGCTCTAGTGCAGAA. Its translation is CASSIWGGSSAE. The whole CDR3 region reads CASSIWGGSSAETLYF.

This clone has a handful of counts. The translated DNA and TCRdb's protein are not identical at residue 11; the protein here was translated from the DNA. Any gene name here is a mouse gene name. The read falls 3 residues short of the CDR3 end, and the missing part is taken from the germline J gene. The chain recombines TRBV19 with TRBJ1-6; the D gene is possibly TRBD1 (6 bases). TRBJ1-6 is flagged as an ORF with uncertain function. Per the germline V gene, CDR1 is FNHDT and CDR2 is SITEND (reference sequence). Trimming cost V 1 base and J 8 bases, with 10 bases left between them. CDR3 size: 14 residues. CDR3 bases read: TGTGCCAGCAGTATAATGGGGGGCGATTCGCCC. It codes for CASSIMGGDSP. The complete CDR3 sequence is CASSIMGGDSPLYF.

Of note for this clone: The gene names here belong to mouse. The read is 4 residues too short to cover the CDR3 end, so that end is filled in from the germline J gene. The J gene is TRBJ2-1, the V gene TRBV13-1; tentative D call: TRBD1 (6 bases). Looked up from germline, CDR1 is NSHNY and CDR2 is SYGAGN. The CDR3 spans 15 residues. With 0 bases removed from V and 4 bases from J, the gap between germline ends came to 11 bases. The part of the CDR3 DNA that was read is TGTGCCAGCAGTGATGCAGGGACAAGATATGCT. Translation: CASSDAGTRYA. The full-length CDR3 reads as CASSDAGTRYAEQFF.

This clone was detected many times. The DNA translation disagrees with the TCRdb protein at residue 11, so the protein in this description comes from the DNA. Gene and germline names: mouse. The CDR3 extends 3 residues past the end of the read, so its final part is completed from the germline J gene. The chain joins TRBV13-3 to TRBJ1-6; the match to TRBD1 covers 8 bases. TRBJ1-6 is an ORF, with its function uncertain. V lost 3 bases and J lost 8; bases outside the gene matches: 4. The germline V gene has CDR1 NNHDY and CDR2 SYVADS. The CDR3 has 14 residues. Incomplete CDR3 DNA: TGTGCCAGCAGTGTGACAGGGGTGGATTCGCCC. Translation gives CASSVTGVDSP. The full CDR3 protein is CASSVTGVDSPLYF.

About this clone: Each gene name is a mouse one. Sequencing ends 4 residues short of the CDR3 end; the germline J gene provides the rest. The V gene is TRBV13-3, the J gene TRBJ1-2, with TRBD1 matching 11 bases. The CDR3 extends over 14 amino acids. CDR1 and CDR2 (germline): NNHDY, SYVADS. Trimming at V came to 7 bases and at J to 1 base, leaving 3 bases not matched to a gene. The CDR3 bases that were read are TGTGCCAGCGGGACAGGGGGGGGAAACTCC. Translation gives CASGTGGGNS. The full CDR3 is CASGTGGGNSDYTF.

As concerns this clone: Genes here carry mouse names. Read coverage stops 4 residues before the CDR3 terminus; the germline J gene supplies the remainder. The J gene is TRBJ2-2, the V gene TRBV13-2, with 7 bases that match TRBD2. The V gene end was trimmed by 1 base and the J gene end by 2 bases; junction bases not matched to a gene: 2. The CDR3 has 15 residues. In germline, CDR1 is NNHNN, CDR2 SYGAGS (reference sequence). The CDR3 bases that were read are TGTGCCAGCGGTGATCCCTGGGGGAACACCGGG. Translation gives CASGDPWGNTG. The full-length CDR3 reads as CASGDPWGNTGQLYF.

In the case of this clone: Gene names and germline refer to mouse. The CDR3 end lies 4 residues beyond the end of the read and is filled in from the germline J gene. The rearrangement uses TRBV13-3 and TRBJ2-4; no clear D gene. The CDR3 sequence is 13 residues long. V lost 5 bases and J lost 2, with 9 bases in between. In germline, CDR1 is NNHDY, CDR2 SYVADS. The DNA read from the CDR3 is TGTGCCAGCAGACGACAAGTTCAAAAC. This translates into CASRRQVQN. The whole CDR3 region reads CASRRQVQNTLYF.

This clone was recorded a few times. TCRdb's protein and the translated DNA diverge at residue 12; the protein reported here is the translation of the DNA. Genes and germline are mouse. Coverage ceases 3 residues before the CDR3 finishes, and the germline J gene fills in the end. Other DNA sequences in the sample encode the same CDR3. The rearrangement links TRBV19 to TRBJ1-6; perhaps TRBD1 as D (6 bases). TRBJ1-6 is filed as an ORF, its function uncertain. The CDR3 has 15 amino acids. Trimming shortened V by 5 bases and J by 4 bases, and 13 bases separated the two germline ends. Germline loops: CDR1 FNHDT, CDR2 SITEND (reference sequence). The CDR3 sequence: CASSPPGQYNSPLYF. The sequenced CDR3 bases are TGTGCCAGCAGCCCGCCGGGACAATATAATTCGCCC.

The table lists this clone with a few counts. Gene names are the mouse ones. Read coverage stops 4 residues before the CDR3 terminus; the germline J gene supplies the remainder. V is TRBV13-1 and J is TRBJ1-4, with 7 bases aligning to TRBD1. Germline CDR1 is NSHNY and CDR2 is SYGAGN. The CDR3 sequence is 15 residues long. J lost 4 bases, V lost 0 bases, and 3 bases had no gene match. The CDR3 here is CASSDARGRNERLFF. The sequenced part of the CDR3 DNA is TGTGCCAGCAGTGATGCGAGGGGGCGCAACGAA. The whole variable domain, filled in from reference TRBV13-1 and TRBJ1-4, reads EAAVTQSPRNKVTVTGGNVTLSCRQTNSHNYMYWYRQDTGHGLRLIHYSYGAGNLRIGDVPDGYKATRTTQEDFFLLLELASPSQTSLYFCASSDARGRNERLFFGHGTKLSVL.

This clone was observed a few times. Mouse gene names apply. Sequencing ends 4 residues short of the CDR3 end; the germline J gene provides the rest. This rearrangement joins TRBV13-1 to TRBJ2-2; TRBD1 aligns across 9 bases. V shed 2 bases, J shed 4 bases, and the junction held 3 bases outside the gene matches. The CDR3 is made up of 15 amino acids. CDR1 is NSHNY, CDR2 SYGAGN, per germline. Partial CDR3 DNA: TGTGCCAGCAGTGAGGGGACAGGGAGCACCGGG. The encoded protein is CASSEGTGSTG. The whole CDR3 reads CASSEGTGSTGQLYF.

This clone was detected only a few times. Mouse names are used for the genes. The CDR3 end lies 4 residues beyond the end of the read and is filled in from the germline J gene. J is TRBJ2-4 and V is TRBV13-3; no firm D call. The V gene's germline CDR1 is NNHDY and CDR2 SYVADS. The CDR3 sequence is 13 residues long. V gave up 2 bases and J gave up 2 bases, with 6 bases separating them. CDR3 region: CASSDQVQNTLYF. CDR3 bases read: TGTGCCAGCAGTGACCAAGTTCAAAAC. Looking up the rest from reference TRBV13-3 and TRBJ2-4 gives the full variable domain: EAAVTQSPRSKVAVTGGKVTLSCHQTNNHDYMYWYRQDTGHGLRLIHYSYVADSTEKGDIPDGYKASRPSQENFSLILELASLSQTAVYFCASSDQVQNTLYFGAGTRLSVL.

There are a few counts of this clone. These gene names are mouse names. The observed sequence ends 4 residues before the CDR3 terminus, with the missing tail filled in from the germline J gene. The chain joins TRBV5 to TRBJ2-7; D call uncertain. The CDR3 contains 12 residues. CDR1 is LGHNA, CDR2 YNLKQL, per germline (reference sequence). CDR3: CASSPRLDEQYF. The sequenced part of the CDR3 DNA is TGTGCCAGCAGCCCCCGCCTGGAT.

Notes on this clone: The protein TCRdb lists differs from the translation of the DNA at residue 13; the protein given here is translated from the DNA itself. Genes and germline come from the mouse. The read is 3 residues too short to cover the CDR3 end, so that end is filled in from the germline J gene. This sequence joins TRBV13-3 and TRBJ1-6; possible D gene TRBD1, 6 bases. TRBJ1-6 is marked as an open reading frame, function uncertain. CDR3 length: 16 residues. The V end was cut by 0 bases, the J end by 5 bases, with 12 bases between. Germline V gene data show CDR1 as NNHDY and CDR2 as SYVADS. Here the CDR3 reads CASSDAKDRNNSPLYF. Partial CDR3 DNA: TGTGCCAGCAGTGATGCAAAGGACAGAAATAATTCGCCC.

As for this clone: The genes are named according to mouse. Here the CDR3 reads CASSPGADSYEQYF. The DNA read from the CDR3 is TGTGCCAGCTCTCCTGGGGCAGACTCCTAT. This sequence joins TRBV12-2 and TRBJ2-7; perhaps TRBD2 as D (6 bases). The read terminates 4 residues ahead of where the CDR3 ends, so the germline J gene completes it. The CDR3 totals 14 residues. Germline V gene sequence: CDR1 SGHLS, CDR2 HYDKME. The V end was cut by 2 bases, the J end by 0 bases, with 10 bases between.

This clone was observed many times. The gene symbols are mouse symbols. The CDR3 end lies 4 residues beyond the end of the read and is filled in from the germline J gene. Within the sample, other DNA sequences also encode this same CDR3. The chain joins TRBV13-3 to TRBJ2-3; TRBD2 matches at 8 bases. From germline, CDR1 is NNHDY and CDR2 SYVADS. V shed 0 bases and J 0 bases; nucleotides not matched to a gene: 3. The CDR3 has 16 residues. CDR3 region: CASSDVTGGSAETLYF. CDR3 DNA, as far as it was read: TGTGCCAGCAGTGATGTAACTGGGGGCAGTGCAGAA.

This clone was counted between two and nine times. Germline and genes: mouse. The observed sequence ends 4 residues before the CDR3 terminus, with the missing tail filled in from the germline J gene. The chain employs TRBV1 and TRBJ2-7; TRBD1 aligns across 9 bases. The CDR3 runs to 14 residues. Germline CDR1 reads NSQYPW; CDR2 reads LRSPGD (reference sequence). Incomplete CDR3 DNA: TGCACCTGCAGTGGGGGACAGGGAGGGGAT. It encodes CTCSGGQGGD. The complete CDR3 sequence is CTCSGGQGGDEQYF.

This clone was found a few times. An end of the junction does not agree with germline; a read error may underlie this. Mouse gene names apply. The read finishes 4 residues shy of the CDR3 end, and the germline J gene is used to complete it. The chain carries TRBV1 and TRBJ2-5, with TRBD2 as a possible D gene (6 bases). There are 15 residues in the CDR3. CDR1 is NSQYPW and CDR2 is LRSPGD in the germline V gene (reference sequence). The CDR3 sequence: CTGRADLGHQDTQYF. CDR3 DNA, as far as it was read: TGCACCGGCAGGGCAGATCTGGGGCACCAAGAC.